The TCR beta chain described here comes from a study of T cell changes during pregnancy in multiple sclerosis. Sequencing used immunoSEQ multiplex PCR; TCRdb keeps in-frame clones, though not all of them. The sample yields about 79,000 clones, about nine tenths seen once. Sequenced here: CD4+ T cells from peripheral blood mononuclear cells, sampled in the second trimester of pregnancy. The sequence was obtained from a female donor with multiple sclerosis, enrolled in a pregnancy study.

DNA for the CDR3: TGTGCCAGCAGCACCCCACGGGATGGAAGGGCCGGCTATGGCTACACCTTC. This encodes CASSTPRDGRAGYGYTF. This rearrangement joins TRBV21-1 to TRBJ1-2. TRBV21-1 is a recognized pseudogene. CDR3 length: 17 residues.